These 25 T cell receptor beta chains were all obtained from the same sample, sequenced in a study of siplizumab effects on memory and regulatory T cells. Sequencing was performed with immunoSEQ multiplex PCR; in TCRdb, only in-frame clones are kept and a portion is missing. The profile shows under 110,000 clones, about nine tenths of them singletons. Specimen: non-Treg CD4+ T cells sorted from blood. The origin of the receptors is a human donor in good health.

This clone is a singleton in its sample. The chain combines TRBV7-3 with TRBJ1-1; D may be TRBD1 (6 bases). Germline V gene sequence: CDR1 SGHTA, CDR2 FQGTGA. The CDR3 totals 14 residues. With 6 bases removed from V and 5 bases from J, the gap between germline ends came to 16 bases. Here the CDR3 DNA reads TGTGCCAGCAGTCTCGGGGGCCCCAAGACTGAAGCTTTCTTT. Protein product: CASSLGGPKTEAFF.

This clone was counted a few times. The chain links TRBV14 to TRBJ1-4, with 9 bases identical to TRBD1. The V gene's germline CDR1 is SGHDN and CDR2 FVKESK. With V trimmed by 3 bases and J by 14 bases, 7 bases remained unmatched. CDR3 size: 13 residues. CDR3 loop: CASSQARTGALFF. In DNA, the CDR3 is TGTGCCAGCAGCCAGGCCAGGACAGGGGCTCTGTTTTTT. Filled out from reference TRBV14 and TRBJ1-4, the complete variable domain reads EAGVTQFPSHSVIEKGQTVTLRCDPISGHDNLYWYRRVMGKEIKFLLHFVKESKQDESGMPNNRFLAERTGGTYSTLKVQPAELEDSGVYFCASSQARTGALFFGSGTQLSVL.

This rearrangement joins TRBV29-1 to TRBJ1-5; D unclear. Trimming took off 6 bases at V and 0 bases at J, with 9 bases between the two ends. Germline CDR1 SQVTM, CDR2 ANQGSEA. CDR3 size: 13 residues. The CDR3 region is CSVTDGSNQPQHF. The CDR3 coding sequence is TGCAGCGTCACCGACGGTAGCAATCAGCCCCAGCATTTT.

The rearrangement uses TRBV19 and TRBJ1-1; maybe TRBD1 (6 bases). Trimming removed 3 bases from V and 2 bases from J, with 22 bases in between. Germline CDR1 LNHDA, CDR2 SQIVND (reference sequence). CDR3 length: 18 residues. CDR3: CASSISSRGRLGNTEAFF. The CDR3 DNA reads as TGTGCCAGTAGTATTTCGAGCAGGGGTCGGCTCGGAAACACTGAAGCTTTCTTT.

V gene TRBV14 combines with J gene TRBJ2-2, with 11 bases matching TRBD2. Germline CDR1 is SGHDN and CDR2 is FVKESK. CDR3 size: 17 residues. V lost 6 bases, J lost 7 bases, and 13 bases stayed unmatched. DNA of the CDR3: TGTGCCAGCAGTCGCTCGCTAGCGGGAGGTCCGGTCGGGGAGCTGTTTTTT. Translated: CASSRSLAGGPVGELFF.

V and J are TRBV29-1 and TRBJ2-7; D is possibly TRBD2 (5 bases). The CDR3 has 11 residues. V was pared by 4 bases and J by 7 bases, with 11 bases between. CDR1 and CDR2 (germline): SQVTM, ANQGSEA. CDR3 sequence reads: CSVVGGGEQYF. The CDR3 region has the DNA TGCAGCGTTGTGGGTGGCGGGGAGCAGTACTTC.

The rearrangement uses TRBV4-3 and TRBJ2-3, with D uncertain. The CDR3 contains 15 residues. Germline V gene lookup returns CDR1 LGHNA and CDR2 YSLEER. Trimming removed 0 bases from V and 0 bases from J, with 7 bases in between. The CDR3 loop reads CASSQEGGSTDTQYF. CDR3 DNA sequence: TGCGCCAGCAGCCAAGAGGGCGGAAGCACAGATACGCAGTATTTT.

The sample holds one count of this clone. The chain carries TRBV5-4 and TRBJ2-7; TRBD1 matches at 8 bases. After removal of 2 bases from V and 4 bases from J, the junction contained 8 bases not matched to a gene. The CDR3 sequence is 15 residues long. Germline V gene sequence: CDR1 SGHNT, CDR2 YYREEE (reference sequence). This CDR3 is CASSFGGQGAYEQYF. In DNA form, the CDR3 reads TGTGCCAGCAGCTTCGGCGGACAGGGCGCTTACGAGCAGTACTTC.

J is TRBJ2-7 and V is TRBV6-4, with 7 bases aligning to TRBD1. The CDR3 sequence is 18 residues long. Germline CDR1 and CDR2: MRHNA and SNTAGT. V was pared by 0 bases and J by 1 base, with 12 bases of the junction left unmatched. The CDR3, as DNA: TGTGCCAGCAGTGACTCGTCCCCTACAGGGGATAGTTCCTACGAGCAGTACTTC. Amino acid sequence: CASSDSSPTGDSSYEQYF.

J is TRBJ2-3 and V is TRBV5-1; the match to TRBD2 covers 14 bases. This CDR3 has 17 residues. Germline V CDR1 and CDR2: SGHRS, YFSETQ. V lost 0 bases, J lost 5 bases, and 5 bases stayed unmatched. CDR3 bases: TGCGCCAGCAGCTTGGGACTAGCGGGAGGGCCGGGAGATACGCAGTATTTT. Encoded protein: CASSLGLAGGPGDTQYF.

CDR3 in amino acids: CASSHPQVPLSGANVLTF. The CDR3 DNA reads TGTGCCAGCAGCCACCCACAGGTACCCCTCTCTGGGGCCAACGTCCTGACTTTC. V is TRBV4-2 and J is TRBJ2-6, with D tentatively TRBD1 (5 bases). This CDR3 contains 18 residues. Germline V CDR1 and CDR2: LGHNA, YNFKEQ. V was shortened by 3 bases and J by 0 bases, with 15 bases between the two germline ends.

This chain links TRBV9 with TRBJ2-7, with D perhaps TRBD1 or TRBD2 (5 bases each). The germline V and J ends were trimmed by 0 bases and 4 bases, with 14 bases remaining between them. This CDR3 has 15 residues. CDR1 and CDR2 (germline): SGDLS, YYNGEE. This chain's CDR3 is CASSVGPGRGYEQYF. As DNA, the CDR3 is TGTGCCAGCAGCGTAGGCCCGGGAAGGGGTTACGAGCAGTACTTC. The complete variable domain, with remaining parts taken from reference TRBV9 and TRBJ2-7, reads DSGVTQTPKHLITATGQRVTLRCSPRSGDLSVYWYQQSLDQGLQFLIQYYNGEERAKGNILERFSAQQFPDLHSELNLSSLELGDSALYFCASSVGPGRGYEQYFGPGTRLTVT.

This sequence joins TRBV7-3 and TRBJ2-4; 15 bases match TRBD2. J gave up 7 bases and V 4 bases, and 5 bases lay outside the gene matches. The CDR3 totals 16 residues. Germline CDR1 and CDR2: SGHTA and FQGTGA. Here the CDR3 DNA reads TGTGCCAGCAGCTCTGGACTAGCGGGAGGGCAGAACATTCAGTACTTC. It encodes CASSSGLAGGQNIQYF.

The CDR3 loop reads CASSRQGAYEQYF. The CDR3 DNA is TGTGCCAGCAGCCGACAGGGAGCCTACGAGCAGTACTTC. The chain employs TRBV7-9 and TRBJ2-7; 7 bases align to TRBD1. V lost 5 bases to trimming and J lost 2 bases; unmatched junction nucleotides: 3. CDR1 SEHNR and CDR2 FQNEAQ come from the germline V gene (reference sequence). CDR3 length: 13 residues.

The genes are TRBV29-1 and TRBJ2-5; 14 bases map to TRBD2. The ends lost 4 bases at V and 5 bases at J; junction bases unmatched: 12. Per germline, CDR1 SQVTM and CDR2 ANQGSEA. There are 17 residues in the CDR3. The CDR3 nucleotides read TGCAGCGTTGGGGACCCGAGACTAGCGGGAGGGAGGGAGACCCAGTACTTC. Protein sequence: CSVGDPRLAGGRETQYF.

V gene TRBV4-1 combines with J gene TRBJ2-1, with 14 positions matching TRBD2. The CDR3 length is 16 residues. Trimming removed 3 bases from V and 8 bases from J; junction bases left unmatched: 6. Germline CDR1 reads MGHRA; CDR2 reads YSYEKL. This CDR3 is CASSQPTSGRGHEQFF. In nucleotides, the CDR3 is TGCGCCAGCAGCCAGCCGACTAGCGGGAGGGGGCATGAGCAGTTCTTC.

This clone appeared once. The CDR3 spells CASISLGSHQETQYF. The DNA for the CDR3 is TGTGCCAGCATCTCCTTAGGGAGTCACCAAGAGACCCAGTACTTC. This rearrangement joins TRBV6-6 to TRBJ2-5; D perhaps matches TRBD2 (5 bases). This CDR3 has 15 amino acids. Looked up from germline, CDR1 is MNHNY and CDR2 is SVGAGI (reference sequence). The germline V and J ends were trimmed by 7 bases and 0 bases, with 15 bases remaining between them.

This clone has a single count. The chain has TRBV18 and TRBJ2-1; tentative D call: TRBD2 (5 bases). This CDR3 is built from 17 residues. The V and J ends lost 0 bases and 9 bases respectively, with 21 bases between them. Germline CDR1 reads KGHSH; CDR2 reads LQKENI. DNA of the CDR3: TGTGCCAGCTCACCACCGGGATCCAGTCGGGGTAAGGGTGAGCAGTTCTTC. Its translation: CASSPPGSSRGKGEQFF.

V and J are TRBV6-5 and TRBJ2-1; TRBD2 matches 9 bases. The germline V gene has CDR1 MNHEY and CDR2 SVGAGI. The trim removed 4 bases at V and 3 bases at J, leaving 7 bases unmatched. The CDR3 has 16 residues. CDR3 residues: CASSSIPSGNYNEQFF. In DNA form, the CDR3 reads TGTGCCAGCAGTTCGATACCTAGCGGGAACTACAATGAGCAGTTCTTC.

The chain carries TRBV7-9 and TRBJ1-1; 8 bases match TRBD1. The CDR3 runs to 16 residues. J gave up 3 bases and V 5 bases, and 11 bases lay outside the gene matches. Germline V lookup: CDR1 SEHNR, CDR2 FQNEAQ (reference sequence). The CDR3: CASSNDGTGPDTEAFF. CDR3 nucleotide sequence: TGTGCCAGCAGCAACGACGGGACAGGCCCCGACACTGAAGCTTTCTTT.

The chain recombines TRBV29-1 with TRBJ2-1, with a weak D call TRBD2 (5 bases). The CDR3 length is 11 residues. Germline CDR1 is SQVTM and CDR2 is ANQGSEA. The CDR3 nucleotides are TGCGGTCTAGAAGGAGGCGCTGAGCAGTTCTTC. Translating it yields CGLEGGAEQFF.

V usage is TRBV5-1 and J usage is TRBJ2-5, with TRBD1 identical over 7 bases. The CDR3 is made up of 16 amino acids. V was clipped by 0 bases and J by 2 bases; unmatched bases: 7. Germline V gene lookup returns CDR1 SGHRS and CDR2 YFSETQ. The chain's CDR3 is CASSLVVGTDQETQYF. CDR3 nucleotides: TGCGCCAGCAGCTTGGTAGTTGGGACAGATCAAGAGACCCAGTACTTC.

Here the CDR3 DNA reads TGTGCCAGTAGTGCCTCTCGACTAGCGCGATTCACAGATACGCAGTATTTT. This encodes CASSASRLARFTDTQYF. The chain joins TRBV19 to TRBJ2-3; TRBD2 matches 8 bases. CDR1 is LNHDA, CDR2 SQIVND, per germline (reference sequence). The CDR3 has 17 residues. V shed 5 bases, J shed 2 bases, and the junction held 12 bases outside the gene matches.

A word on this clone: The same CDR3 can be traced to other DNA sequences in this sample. CDR3 nucleotide sequence: TGTGCCAGCAGCCCCGTGCGGGGGGGTCGTCCCGGGGAGCTGTTTTTT. Its translation: CASSPVRGGRPGELFF. V usage is TRBV13 and J usage is TRBJ2-2, with 9 positions matching TRBD2. With V trimmed by 5 bases and J by 6 bases, 10 bases remained unmatched. The CDR3 runs to 16 residues. Germline loops: CDR1 PRHDT, CDR2 FYEKMQ (reference sequence).

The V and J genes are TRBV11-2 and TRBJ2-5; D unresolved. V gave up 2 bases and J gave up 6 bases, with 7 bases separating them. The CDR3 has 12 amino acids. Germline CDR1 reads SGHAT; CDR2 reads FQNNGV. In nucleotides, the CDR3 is TGTGCCAGCAGCTTACCCCTCCAGACCCAGTACTTC. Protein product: CASSLPLQTQYF.